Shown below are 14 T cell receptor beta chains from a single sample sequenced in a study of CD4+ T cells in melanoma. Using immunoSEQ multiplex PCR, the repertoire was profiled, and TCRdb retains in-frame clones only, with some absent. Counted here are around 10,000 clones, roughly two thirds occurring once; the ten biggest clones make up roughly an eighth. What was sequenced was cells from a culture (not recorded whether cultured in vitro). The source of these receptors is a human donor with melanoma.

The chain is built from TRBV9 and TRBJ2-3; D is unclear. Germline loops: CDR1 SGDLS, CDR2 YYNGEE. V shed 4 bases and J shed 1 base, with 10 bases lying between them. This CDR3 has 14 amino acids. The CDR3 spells CASSPRTGTDTQYF. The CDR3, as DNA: TGTGCCAGCAGCCCTCGGACCGGCACAGATACGCAGTATTTT.

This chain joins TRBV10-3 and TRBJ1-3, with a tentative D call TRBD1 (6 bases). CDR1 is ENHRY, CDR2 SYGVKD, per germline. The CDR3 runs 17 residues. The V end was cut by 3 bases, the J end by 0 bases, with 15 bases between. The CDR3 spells CAISEGETGLSGNTIYF. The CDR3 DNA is TGTGCCATCAGTGAAGGTGAGACAGGCCTCTCTGGAAACACCATATATTTT.

The chain's CDR3 is CASSLAGPEQYF. CDR3 coding DNA: TGCGCCAGCAGCTTGGCGGGCCCCGAGCAGTACTTC. V is TRBV5-1 and J is TRBJ2-7; D not resolved. V gave up 0 bases and J gave up 6 bases, with 7 bases separating them. This CDR3 is built from 12 residues. Germline V gives CDR1 SGHRS, CDR2 YFSETQ.

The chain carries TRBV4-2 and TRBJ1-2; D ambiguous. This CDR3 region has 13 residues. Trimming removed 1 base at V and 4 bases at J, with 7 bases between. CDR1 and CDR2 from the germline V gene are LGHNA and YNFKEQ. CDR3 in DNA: TGTGCCAGCAGCCAAGCGGGAGGCTATGGCTACACCTTC. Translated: CASSQAGGYGYTF.

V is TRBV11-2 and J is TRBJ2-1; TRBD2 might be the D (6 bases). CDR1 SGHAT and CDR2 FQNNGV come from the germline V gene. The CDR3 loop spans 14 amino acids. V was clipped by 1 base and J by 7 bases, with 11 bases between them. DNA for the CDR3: TGTGCCAGCAGCTTAGGCGGGAACGGGAATGAGCAGTTCTTC. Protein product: CASSLGGNGNEQFF.

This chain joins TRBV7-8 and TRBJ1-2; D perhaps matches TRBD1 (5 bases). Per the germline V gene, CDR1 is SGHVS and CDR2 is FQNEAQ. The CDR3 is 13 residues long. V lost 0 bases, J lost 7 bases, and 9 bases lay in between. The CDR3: CASSLAGVGGYTF. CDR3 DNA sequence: TGTGCCAGCAGCTTAGCAGGGGTCGGTGGCTACACCTTC.

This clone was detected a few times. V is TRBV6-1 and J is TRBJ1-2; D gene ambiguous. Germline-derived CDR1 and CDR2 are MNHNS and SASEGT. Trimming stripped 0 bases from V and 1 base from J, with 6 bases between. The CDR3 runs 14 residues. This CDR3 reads CASSEAGSNYGYTF. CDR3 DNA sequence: TGTGCCAGCAGTGAAGCTGGCAGTAACTATGGCTACACCTTC.

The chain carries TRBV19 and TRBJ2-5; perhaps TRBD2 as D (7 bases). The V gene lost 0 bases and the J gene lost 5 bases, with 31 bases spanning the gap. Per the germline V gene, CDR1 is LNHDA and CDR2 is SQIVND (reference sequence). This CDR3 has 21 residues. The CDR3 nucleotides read TGTGCCAGTAGTATAGATACGGGGAGGGGCCGCCCGGGGGGCATCCAGGAGACCCAGTACTTC. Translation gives CASSIDTGRGRPGGIQETQYF.

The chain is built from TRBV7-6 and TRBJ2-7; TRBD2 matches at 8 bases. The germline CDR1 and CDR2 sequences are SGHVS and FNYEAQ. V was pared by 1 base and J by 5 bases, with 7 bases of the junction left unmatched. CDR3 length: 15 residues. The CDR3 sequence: CASSLEAGGGNEQYF. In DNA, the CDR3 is TGTGCCAGCAGCTTAGAGGCGGGGGGCGGGAACGAGCAGTACTTC. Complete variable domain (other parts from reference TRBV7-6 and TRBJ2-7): GAGVSQSPRYKVTKRGQDVALRCDPISGHVSLYWYRQALGQGPEFLTYFNYEAQQDKSGLPNDRFSAERPEGSISTLTIQRTEQRDSAMYRCASSLEAGGGNEQYFGPGTRLTVT.

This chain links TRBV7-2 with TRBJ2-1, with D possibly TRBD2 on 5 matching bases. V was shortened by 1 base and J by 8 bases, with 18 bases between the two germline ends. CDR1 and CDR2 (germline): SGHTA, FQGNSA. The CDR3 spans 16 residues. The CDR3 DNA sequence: TGTGCCAGCAGCTTAGAAGCGGCCAAGTATGTCTATGAGCAGTTCTTC. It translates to CASSLEAAKYVYEQFF.

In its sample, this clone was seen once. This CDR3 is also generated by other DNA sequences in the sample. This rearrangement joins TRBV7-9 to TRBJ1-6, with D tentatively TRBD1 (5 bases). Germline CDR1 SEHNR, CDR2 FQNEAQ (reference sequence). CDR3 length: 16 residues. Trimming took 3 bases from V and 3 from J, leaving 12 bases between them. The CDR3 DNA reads TGTGCCAGCAGCTTGGGGCAGGGATTCTATAATTCACCCCTCCACTTT. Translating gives CASSLGQGFYNSPLHF.

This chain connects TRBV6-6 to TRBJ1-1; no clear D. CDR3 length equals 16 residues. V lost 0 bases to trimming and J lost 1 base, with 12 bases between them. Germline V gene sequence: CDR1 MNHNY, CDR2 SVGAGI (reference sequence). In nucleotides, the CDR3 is TGTGCCAGCAGTTACTCGCCACGGGGAGGGAACACTGAAGCTTTCTTT. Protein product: CASSYSPRGGNTEAFF.

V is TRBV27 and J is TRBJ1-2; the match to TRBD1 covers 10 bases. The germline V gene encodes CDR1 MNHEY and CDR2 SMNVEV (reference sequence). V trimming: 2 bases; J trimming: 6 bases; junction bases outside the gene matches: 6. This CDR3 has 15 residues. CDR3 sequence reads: CASSLRAGTGDGYTF. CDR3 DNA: TGTGCCAGCAGTTTACGAGCCGGGACAGGGGATGGCTACACCTTC.

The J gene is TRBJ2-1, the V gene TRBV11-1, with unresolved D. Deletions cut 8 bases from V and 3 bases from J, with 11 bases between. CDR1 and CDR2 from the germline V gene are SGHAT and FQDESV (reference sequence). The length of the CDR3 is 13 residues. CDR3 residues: CASGGVIYNEQFF. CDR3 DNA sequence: TGTGCCAGCGGTGGGGTGATCTACAATGAGCAGTTCTTC. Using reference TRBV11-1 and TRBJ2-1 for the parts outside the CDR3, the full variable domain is EAEVAQSPRYKITEKSQAVAFWCDPISGHATLYWYRQILGQGPELLVQFQDESVVDDSQLPKDRFSAERLKGVDSTLKIQPAELGDSAMYLCASGGVIYNEQFFGPGTRLTVL.